This T cell receptor beta chain is from a study of Graves' ophthalmopathy and Graves' hyperthyroidism. RNA transcripts were the source from which TCR beta CDR3 regions were amplified. RT-PCR in the first round used HTBI primers; a second-round multiplex PCR followed. TCRdb processed the multiplex PCR reads anew with MiXCR; each CDR3 protein has one entry. This table holds about 620,000 distinct CDR3 sequences, 22% found once. Hyperthyroidism patients, all newly diagnosed, had under 2 months' duration and ages of 18 to 65. The CDR3 extends over 13 amino acids. The germline gives CDR1 SGHDT, CDR2 YYEEEE. The J segment lost 3 bases and the V segment lost 4 bases, leaving 4 bases of the junction unmatched.

The chain is built from TRBV5-6 and TRBJ2-7; TRBD1 aligns across 7 bases. This TCR derives from a young woman with stable Graves' hyperthyroidism. Some clones in this sample may be carry-over from other donors' samples. Sequenced material: peripheral blood. The CDR3 loop is CASSVGQFYEQYF. Here the CDR3 DNA reads TGTGCCAGCAGCGTGGGACAGTTCTACGAGCAGTACTTC.